This T cell receptor (beta chain) was sequenced for a study of CD8 T cells in ankylosing spondylitis. Study-level results: A TCR beta motif of fewer than ten highly homologous variants seemed to mark ankylosing spondylitis blood.

A note on this clonotype: The antigen is undetermined.

CDR1 and CDR2 from the germline V gene are DFQATT and SNEGSKA (reference sequence). The V segment lost 0 bases and the J segment 2 bases; nucleotides outside the gene matches: 12. This CDR3 contains 18 residues. TCRdb ran MiXCR on the 5' RACE reads and lists one entry per CDR3 protein. In the table there are around 280,000 distinct CDR3 sequences, roughly 20% of which are singletons. The chain has TRBV20-1 and TRBJ2-3, with 9 positions matching TRBD2. Sequenced sample: blood, either unsorted or a sorted T cell fraction (not recorded which). This receptor was identified in a male donor with ankylosing spondylitis or in good health (not recorded which). The CDR3 DNA reads TGCAGTGCTAGAGAACCGGCTAGCGGGATGCTGAACACAGATACGCAGTATTTT. Encoded protein: CSAREPASGMLNTDTQYF.